This T cell receptor beta chain is from a study of cytotoxic CD8 clonotypes in ibrutinib-treated CLL. TCRdb's copy holds only in-frame clones and misses some; the assay was immunoSEQ multiplex PCR. The data hold about 140,000 clones, with around 80% observed a single time. This clone occurred a few times. No antigen is known for it. Trimming pared 2 bases from V and 6 bases from J, leaving 16 bases between. The CDR3 runs to 15 residues. Per the germline V gene, CDR1 is WSHSY and CDR2 is SAAADI. General study findings and limits: Public clonotypes, found uncommonly, either contracted or stayed stable on treatment.

The material sequenced was PBMCs, taken after 36 months of ibrutinib treatment. This clonotype originated in a human donor with chronic lymphocytic leukemia. V and J are TRBV10-2 and TRBJ1-1, with D uncertain. Here the CDR3 reads CASSEIPVGASEAFF. The CDR3, as DNA: TGCGCCAGCAGTGAGATTCCGGTAGGCGCTTCTGAAGCTTTCTTT.